The rows below give T cell receptor beta chains drawn from one sample of a study of T cell changes during pregnancy in multiple sclerosis. The table came from immunoSEQ multiplex PCR; TCRdb's copy has only in-frame clones and leaves some out. The data contain fewer than 60,000 clones, about 91% of them singletons. Sequenced here: peripheral blood, sampled after pregnancy. Source of these receptors: a female donor in good health, enrolled as a control in a pregnancy study. CDR3s include the opening cysteine and the closing phenylalanine or tryptophan. The D gene is left open where the match is weak. Rows may omit the clone size; those that give it use once, few, many or a size class.

d_gene,v_gene,j_gene,abundance,CDR3aa,CDR3nt
TRBD2,TRBV18,TRBJ2-7,-,CASSPGLAGAYEQYF,TGTGCCAGCTCCCCCGGACTAGCGGGAGCCTACGAGCAGTACTTC
TRBD1,TRBV14,TRBJ2-7,-,CASDRGGEQYF,TGTGCCAGTGACAGGGGTGGGGAGCAGTACTTC
TRBD1,TRBV9,TRBJ2-7,-,CASSVGGQGGYEQYF,TGTGCCAGCAGCGTAGGGGGACAGGGGGGATACGAGCAGTACTTC
TRBD2,TRBV4-1,TRBJ2-5,-,CASSQGRGEETQYF,TGCGCCAGCAGCCAGGGACGGGGGGAAGAGACCCAGTACTTC
-,TRBV19,TRBJ1-1,-,CASKGQGHMGAFF,TGTGCCAGTAAGGGGCAGGGCCACATGGGAGCTTTCTTT
TRBD1,TRBV27,TRBJ1-5,once,CASSFRTGGSNQPQHF,TGTGCCAGCAGTTTCCGGACAGGGGGGAGCAATCAGCCCCAGCATTTT
TRBD1,TRBV5-6,TRBJ2-5,-,CASSFSGTGGETQYF,TGTGCCAGCAGCTTCTCCGGGACAGGGGGTGAGACCCAGTACTTC
-,TRBV7-6,TRBJ2-5,-,CASSPRGETQYF,TGTGCCAGCAGCCCTAGGGGAGAGACCCAGTACTTC
-,TRBV19,TRBJ1-5,-,CASTLTGTSNQPQHF,TGTGCCAGTACCCTCACAGGTACGAGCAATCAGCCCCAGCATTTT
-,TRBV28,TRBJ1-2,-,CASLAVRGFYGYTF,TGTGCCAGCTTAGCCGTAAGGGGCTTCTATGGCTACACCTTC
-,TRBV28,TRBJ1-5,-,CASTSSNQPQHF,TGTGCCAGCACATCAAGCAATCAGCCCCAGCATTTT
-,TRBV14,TRBJ1-1,-,CASSPRGTVRGTEAFF,TGTGCCAGCAGCCCTAGGGGAACAGTCCGTGGCACTGAAGCTTTCTTT
TRBD1,TRBV2,TRBJ2-5,-,CASRSGTGGLETQYF,TGTGCCAGCAGGTCCGGGACAGGGGGCTTGGAGACCCAGTACTTC
TRBD2,TRBV5-1,TRBJ2-5,-,CASSFGLAGRETQYF,TGCGCCAGCAGCTTTGGACTAGCGGGGCGAGAGACCCAGTACTTC
TRBD2,TRBV10-3,TRBJ2-3,-,CAISTSGRTDTQYF,TGTGCCATCAGTACTAGCGGTCGCACAGATACGCAGTATTTT